Listed below are T cell receptor beta chains from one sample, sequenced in a study of post-analysis software for immune sequencing data. Each CDR3 protein gets one entry after TCRdb re-called the PCR reads with MiXCR. Of about 430,000 distinct CDR3 sequences detected, 35% to 45% appear once; the ten largest clones hold 7.5% to 8.5%. Specimen: blood. The origin of the receptors is a girl aged 2 to 9 with multiple sclerosis. Each CDR3 is given with its conserved first and last residue. Each record gives: CDR3 DNA, CDR3 protein, J gene, clone size, V gene, D gene. A D gene is named only where the DNA matches it firmly. The size of a clone is reported for some rows only, either as once, few or many, or as a class for expanded clones.

CDR3 DNA: TGTGCCAGCGGTTTAGGTAACACCGGGGAGCTGTTTTTT
CDR3 protein: CASGLGNTGELFF
J gene: TRBJ2-2
clone size: .
V gene: TRBV12-3/TRBV12-4
D gene: .

CDR3 DNA: TGTGCCAGCAGCTTAAAGCCCACAGATATGCAGTATTTT
CDR3 protein: CASSLKPTDMQYF
J gene: TRBJ2-3
clone size: .
V gene: TRBV7-3
D gene: .

CDR3 DNA: TGTGCCTATGGAATATCGGGGGATGAGCAGTTCTTC
CDR3 protein: CAYGISGDEQFF
J gene: TRBJ2-1
clone size: .
V gene: TRBV30
D gene: .

CDR3 DNA: TGTGCCAGCAGTGATACAGATCAGGGGGCCAAAAACATTCAGTACTTC
CDR3 protein: CASSDTDQGAKNIQYF
J gene: TRBJ2-4
clone size: .
V gene: TRBV6-4
D gene: .

CDR3 DNA: TGTGCCAGCAGCTTAATGGGCGGGGTGGAGCAGTTCTTC
CDR3 protein: CASSLMGGVEQFF
J gene: TRBJ2-1
clone size: .
V gene: TRBV7-3
D gene: .

CDR3 DNA: TGCAGTGCTAGAGATCGCCAGGGTGCCTACGAGCAGTACTTC
CDR3 protein: CSARDRQGAYEQYF
J gene: TRBJ2-7
clone size: .
V gene: TRBV20-1
D gene: .

CDR3 DNA: TGCGCCAGCAGCCATGGGGCGGGAGGGCCAGATACGCAGTATTTT
CDR3 protein: CASSHGAGGPDTQYF
J gene: TRBJ2-3
clone size: .
V gene: TRBV4-3
D gene: TRBD2

CDR3 DNA: TGTGCCAGCAGCCCCGGGACTATAGGTTGGAATGAGCAGTTCTTC
CDR3 protein: CASSPGTIGWNEQFF
J gene: TRBJ2-1
clone size: .
V gene: TRBV3-1
D gene: TRBD2

CDR3 DNA: TGTGCCAGCACCCGACAGGTTAGCTCCTACGAGCAGTACTTC
CDR3 protein: CASTRQVSSYEQYF
J gene: TRBJ2-7
clone size: .
V gene: TRBV28
D gene: .

CDR3 DNA: TGTGCCAGCGGATTCGGCGGGAGATGGACCTACAATGAGCAGTTCTTC
CDR3 protein: CASGFGGRWTYNEQFF
J gene: TRBJ2-1
clone size: .
V gene: TRBV6-2/TRBV6-3
D gene: TRBD2

CDR3 DNA: TGCAGCGTAGGAGGGGGGACTAGCGGGAGGCATGAGCAGTTCTTC
CDR3 protein: CSVGGGTSGRHEQFF
J gene: TRBJ2-1
clone size: few
V gene: TRBV29-1
D gene: TRBD2

CDR3 DNA: TGTGCCAGCAGACGCACAGGGGGCACTAACTATGGCTACACCTTC
CDR3 protein: CASRRTGGTNYGYTF
J gene: TRBJ1-2
clone size: .
V gene: TRBV7-9
D gene: TRBD1

CDR3 DNA: TGTGCCATCAGTGAAGGGGGGGACACGACTAATTCACCCCTCCACTTT
CDR3 protein: CAISEGGDTTNSPLHF
J gene: TRBJ1-6
clone size: .
V gene: TRBV10-3
D gene: .

CDR3 DNA: TGTGCCAGCAGCTTGGGTACCTTGGAGAGCTATGGCTACACCTTC
CDR3 protein: CASSLGTLESYGYTF
J gene: TRBJ1-2
clone size: few
V gene: TRBV13
D gene: .

CDR3 DNA: TGTGCCAGCAGCTCAGAAGGCAGGGGGCAGGCCGAGCAGTACTTC
CDR3 protein: CASSSEGRGQAEQYF
J gene: TRBJ2-7
clone size: .
V gene: TRBV7-2
D gene: TRBD1

CDR3 DNA: TGTGCCAGCAGTTTAAGGGGCGCGGGCACTGAAGCTTTCTTT
CDR3 protein: CASSLRGAGTEAFF
J gene: TRBJ1-1
clone size: few
V gene: TRBV12-3/TRBV12-4
D gene: .

CDR3 DNA: TGCAGCGTTGAAGATGTAGGTGAAAAACTGTTTTTT
CDR3 protein: CSVEDVGEKLFF
J gene: TRBJ1-4
clone size: few
V gene: TRBV29-1
D gene: .

CDR3 DNA: TGCAGTATTCAGGGCAACTATGGCTACACCTTC
CDR3 protein: CSIQGNYGYTF
J gene: TRBJ1-2
clone size: few
V gene: TRBV29-1
D gene: .

CDR3 DNA: TGTGCCAGCAGCCAAGATGCGGGGGGTCTGGTCTACGAGCAGTACTTC
CDR3 protein: CASSQDAGGLVYEQYF
J gene: TRBJ2-7
clone size: .
V gene: TRBV4-2
D gene: TRBD2

CDR3 DNA: TGTGCCAGCAGCTTGGGCACCCATGCCTATGGCTACACCTTC
CDR3 protein: CASSLGTHAYGYTF
J gene: TRBJ1-2
clone size: many
V gene: TRBV7-9
D gene: .

CDR3 DNA: TGTGCCAGCAGCCCTGGGATTTCGGGCTATGGCTACACCTTC
CDR3 protein: CASSPGISGYGYTF
J gene: TRBJ1-2
clone size: few
V gene: TRBV9
D gene: .

CDR3 DNA: TGTGCCAGCAGCTTTCTCGGGGACTCCTATGGCTACACCTTC
CDR3 protein: CASSFLGDSYGYTF
J gene: TRBJ1-2
clone size: .
V gene: TRBV7-2
D gene: .

CDR3 DNA: TGTGCCAGCAGTCTGAGCCCCCAGAATAGGGCCAATGAGCAGTTCTTC
CDR3 protein: CASSLSPQNRANEQFF
J gene: TRBJ2-1
clone size: .
V gene: TRBV6-2/TRBV6-3
D gene: .

CDR3 DNA: TGCGCCAGCAAGGAGGATCCGCAAGTGGATACGCAGTATTTT
CDR3 protein: CASKEDPQVDTQYF
J gene: TRBJ2-3
clone size: .
V gene: TRBV5-1
D gene: .

CDR3 DNA: TGCAGTGCTAGAGATCCCAGTTCCCAGCGGGGATATAATGAGCAGTTCTTC
CDR3 protein: CSARDPSSQRGYNEQFF
J gene: TRBJ2-1
clone size: .
V gene: TRBV20-1
D gene: TRBD2

CDR3 DNA: TGTGCCAGCAGCGTAAGACGGGGGGCCACAGATACGCAGTATTTT
CDR3 protein: CASSVRRGATDTQYF
J gene: TRBJ2-3
clone size: .
V gene: TRBV9
D gene: .

CDR3 DNA: TGTGCCAGCAGTTCCCTACTAGCGGGGGGGCCAGATACGCAGTATTTT
CDR3 protein: CASSSLLAGGPDTQYF
J gene: TRBJ2-3
clone size: .
V gene: TRBV27
D gene: TRBD2

CDR3 DNA: TGTGCCACCAGTGATCGTGTCGGGCAGTTCTTC
CDR3 protein: CATSDRVGQFF
J gene: TRBJ2-1
clone size: .
V gene: TRBV24-1
D gene: .

CDR3 DNA: TGCGCCAGCAGCTACGGACCGGGCCTTAACATGAACACTGAAGCTTTCTTT
CDR3 protein: CASSYGPGLNMNTEAFF
J gene: TRBJ1-1
clone size: few
V gene: TRBV5-1
D gene: .

CDR3 DNA: TGCGCCAGCAGCTCGATTGCAGGGGGACGCACAGATACGCAGTATTTT
CDR3 protein: CASSSIAGGRTDTQYF
J gene: TRBJ2-3
clone size: few
V gene: TRBV5-1
D gene: TRBD1

CDR3 DNA: TGCAGCGTGGGGGGTGACGGTGAGCAGTTCTTC
CDR3 protein: CSVGGDGEQFF
J gene: TRBJ2-1
clone size: .
V gene: TRBV29-1
D gene: .

CDR3 DNA: TGTGCCAGCAGCTTAGGGGGACAGGGAAACAATGAGCAGTTCTTC
CDR3 protein: CASSLGGQGNNEQFF
J gene: TRBJ2-1
clone size: few
V gene: TRBV7-6
D gene: TRBD1

CDR3 DNA: TGCAGCGCCGAAGGAACCGGGCTCTCGGGGGAGACCCAGTACTTC
CDR3 protein: CSAEGTGLSGETQYF
J gene: TRBJ2-5
clone size: many
V gene: TRBV29-1
D gene: .

CDR3 DNA: TGTGCCAGCAGCCTCCGACTAGGGATCTCCTACGAGCAGTACTTC
CDR3 protein: CASSLRLGISYEQYF
J gene: TRBJ2-7
clone size: few
V gene: TRBV7-2
D gene: .

CDR3 DNA: TGCAGCGCACTCGATGCGACAGACTCCTACGAGCAGTACTTC
CDR3 protein: CSALDATDSYEQYF
J gene: TRBJ2-7
clone size: few
V gene: TRBV29-1
D gene: .

CDR3 DNA: TGTGCCAGCAGCTTGGCGTCCGGGACTAGCCCCTACAATGAGCAGTTCTTC
CDR3 protein: CASSLASGTSPYNEQFF
J gene: TRBJ2-1
clone size: .
V gene: TRBV5-5
D gene: TRBD2

CDR3 DNA: TGCAGTGCTCTTAGCGACTCATCCTACAATGAGCAGTTCTTC
CDR3 protein: CSALSDSSYNEQFF
J gene: TRBJ2-1
clone size: once
V gene: TRBV20-1
D gene: .

CDR3 DNA: TGTGCCAGCAGCCCTAGCCAGGGGCAGATCTCTGGGGCCAACGTCCTGACTTTC
CDR3 protein: CASSPSQGQISGANVLTF
J gene: TRBJ2-6
clone size: few
V gene: TRBV7-9
D gene: .

CDR3 DNA: TGTGCCATCGCTTCGGGGTACGGGGGTCGTGAAAAACTGTTTTTT
CDR3 protein: CAIASGYGGREKLFF
J gene: TRBJ1-4
clone size: .
V gene: TRBV28
D gene: .

CDR3 DNA: TGTGCCAGCAGTATAAGACAGGGGTCCGCCTACGAGCAGTACTTC
CDR3 protein: CASSIRQGSAYEQYF
J gene: TRBJ2-7
clone size: .
V gene: TRBV12-3/TRBV12-4
D gene: TRBD1

CDR3 DNA: TGTGCCAGCAAAATAATCGACCCTGTCAATGAGCAGTTCTTC
CDR3 protein: CASKIIDPVNEQFF
J gene: TRBJ2-1
clone size: few
V gene: TRBV28
D gene: .

CDR3 DNA: TGTGCCAGCAGCTTAAGGTTGGGTGAGCAGTTCTTC
CDR3 protein: CASSLRLGEQFF
J gene: TRBJ2-1
clone size: .
V gene: TRBV11-2
D gene: .

CDR3 DNA: TGCAGCGCCTTCGACTGGGCCGACGAGCAGTACTTC
CDR3 protein: CSAFDWADEQYF
J gene: TRBJ2-7
clone size: few
V gene: TRBV29-1
D gene: .

CDR3 DNA: TGCGCCAGCAGCTTGAGGGACACATCTACGTATGAGCAGTTCTTC
CDR3 protein: CASSLRDTSTYEQFF
J gene: TRBJ2-1
clone size: many
V gene: TRBV5-1
D gene: .

CDR3 DNA: TGTGCCAGCAGCTTAGCGGCAGTATCTGGCTACACCTTC
CDR3 protein: CASSLAAVSGYTF
J gene: TRBJ1-2
clone size: .
V gene: TRBV7-2
D gene: .

CDR3 DNA: TGTGCCAGCAGCCCCGGGACAGCATCCTACAATGAGCAGTTCTTC
CDR3 protein: CASSPGTASYNEQFF
J gene: TRBJ2-1
clone size: few
V gene: TRBV5-6
D gene: TRBD1

CDR3 DNA: TGTGCCAGCAGTTCCACAAACAGGGGTTCCAAAAACATTCAGTACTTC
CDR3 protein: CASSSTNRGSKNIQYF
J gene: TRBJ2-4
clone size: few
V gene: TRBV6-5
D gene: TRBD1

CDR3 DNA: TGTGCCAGCAGTCCACGAGTCCGGGGCCACAATGAGCAGTTCTTC
CDR3 protein: CASSPRVRGHNEQFF
J gene: TRBJ2-1
clone size: .
V gene: TRBV27
D gene: .

CDR3 DNA: TGTGCCAGCAGTTCCGTCCGGGACAGGGGATATGGCTACACCTTC
CDR3 protein: CASSSVRDRGYGYTF
J gene: TRBJ1-2
clone size: .
V gene: TRBV12-3/TRBV12-4
D gene: TRBD1

CDR3 DNA: TGCGCCAGCAGCCAAGCTAGCCGTGGGAGCAATGAGCAGTTCTTC
CDR3 protein: CASSQASRGSNEQFF
J gene: TRBJ2-1
clone size: few
V gene: TRBV4-3
D gene: .

CDR3 DNA: TGTGCCAGCAGCTTGCGGGGGGCGGCCATGAACACTGAAGCTTTCTTT
CDR3 protein: CASSLRGAAMNTEAFF
J gene: TRBJ1-1
clone size: .
V gene: TRBV7-8
D gene: .

CDR3 DNA: TGTGCCAGCAGCCCGGTCGGGGGGGGCCGTCTTATTCAGTACTTC
CDR3 protein: CASSPVGGGRLIQYF
J gene: TRBJ2-7
clone size: few
V gene: TRBV4-2
D gene: TRBD2

CDR3 DNA: TGTGCCCGGACAGGGAGCCTTAACTATGGCTACACCTTC
CDR3 protein: CARTGSLNYGYTF
J gene: TRBJ1-2
clone size: .
V gene: TRBV30
D gene: TRBD1

CDR3 DNA: TGTGCCAGCAGCTTAGCTCGCTACACCAATGAGCAGTTCTTC
CDR3 protein: CASSLARYTNEQFF
J gene: TRBJ2-1
clone size: .
V gene: TRBV7-8
D gene: .